Following are 15 T cell receptor beta chains from one sample sequenced in a study of shared clonotypes between healthy human individuals. Profiled with immunoSEQ multiplex PCR; TCRdb holds only in-frame clones, not every one. The sample yields about 1.4 million clones, roughly 96% seen once. Sequences were obtained from naive CD4+ T cells sorted from blood. The sample's subset: CD45RA+ positively selected. These receptors were collected from a man aged 25 to 40 in good health.

This clone has just one count. The chain has TRBV6-1 and TRBJ1-1; no reliable D call. There are 13 residues in the CDR3. Germline lookup yields CDR1 MNHNS and CDR2 SASEGT. The V end lost 6 bases, the J end lost 4 bases, and 12 bases lay between the germline ends. CDR3 residues: CASSVDGITEAFF. Written as DNA, the CDR3 is TGTGCCAGCAGCGTCGACGGGATCACTGAAGCTTTCTTT.

This rearrangement joins TRBV5-6 to TRBJ2-3, with 10 bases fitting TRBD2. The V and J ends lost 4 bases and 0 bases, in that order; junction bases with no gene match: 5. This CDR3 has 16 residues. Germline V lookup: CDR1 SGHDT, CDR2 YYEEEE. Here the CDR3 DNA reads TGTGCCAGCAGCCCTATACTAGCGGGGAGCACAGATACGCAGTATTTT. It specifies CASSPILAGSTDTQYF.

The chain employs TRBV6-1 and TRBJ1-2; D uncertain. CDR3 length: 14 amino acids. Germline V gene data show CDR1 as MNHNS and CDR2 as SASEGT. V was cut by 1 base and J by 2 bases, with 8 bases left in between. The CDR3 reads CASSEVPLNYGYTF. The CDR3 bases are TGTGCCAGCAGTGAAGTTCCTCTGAACTATGGCTACACCTTC.

V is TRBV19 and J is TRBJ1-1, with a tentative D call TRBD1 (6 bases). The germline gives CDR1 LNHDA, CDR2 SQIVND (reference sequence). The CDR3 consists of 16 residues. With 6 bases removed from V and 1 base from J, the gap between germline ends came to 18 bases. The DNA of the CDR3 is TGTGCCAGTAGCCGAAACCCCGGGGGCAAGAACACTGAAGCTTTCTTT. It specifies CASSRNPGGKNTEAFF.

The chain links TRBV5-6 to TRBJ1-1; D is unclear. CDR3 size: 15 residues. V was pared by 4 bases and J by 0 bases, with 13 bases between. CDR1 SGHDT and CDR2 YYEEEE come from the germline V gene. The DNA for the CDR3 is TGTGCCAGCAGCCCCATGGACCAGATGAACACTGAAGCTTTCTTT. It codes for CASSPMDQMNTEAFF.

With respect to this clone: The same CDR3 can be traced to other DNA sequences in this sample. The chain uses TRBV5-4 and TRBJ2-1, with 9 bases lining up with TRBD2. After removal of 3 bases from V and 5 bases from J, the junction contained 3 bases not matched to a gene. CDR1 is SGHNT, CDR2 YYREEE, per germline (reference sequence). This CDR3 is 14 amino acids long. CDR3: CASSSGLADNEQFF. The DNA of the CDR3 is TGTGCCAGCAGCTCGGGACTAGCCGACAATGAGCAGTTCTTC.

V is TRBV6-6 and J is TRBJ2-3; a weak D match, TRBD2 (6 bases). The CDR3 length is 12 residues. Trimming shortened V by 10 bases and J by 4 bases, and 12 bases separated the two germline ends. The germline V gene encodes CDR1 MNHNY and CDR2 SVGAGI (reference sequence). CDR3 coding DNA: TGTGCCACGGGGGTACTCGCAGATACGCAGTATTTT. Amino acid sequence: CATGVLADTQYF.

This chain connects TRBV7-2 to TRBJ2-5; D gene ambiguous. The CDR3 sequence is 13 residues long. Trimming left V 5 bases short and J 1 base short, with 8 bases between. CDR1 SGHTA and CDR2 FQGNSA come from the germline V gene. This CDR3 reads CASSPYPQETQYF. In DNA, the CDR3 is TGTGCCAGCAGCCCTTACCCCCAAGAGACCCAGTACTTC.

The rearrangement links TRBV18 to TRBJ2-1; TRBD2 aligns across 11 bases. The germline gives CDR1 KGHSH, CDR2 LQKENI. With 6 bases clipped from V and 3 bases from J, the junction kept 13 bases outside the gene matches. The CDR3 is 18 amino acids. The CDR3 reads CASSRINLAGGDYNEQFF. The CDR3 coding sequence is TGTGCCAGCTCCCGTATTAACTTAGCGGGAGGGGACTACAATGAGCAGTTCTTC.

J is TRBJ2-3 and V is TRBV5-8; 10 bases agree with TRBD1. Germline V gene lookup returns CDR1 SGHTS and CDR2 YDEGEE. CDR3 length: 15 residues. V dropped 2 bases and J dropped 5; count of bases not matched to a gene: 5. CDR3 DNA sequence: TGTGCCAGCAGCTTTGGGACAGGGGCCGGAGATACGCAGTATTTT. This encodes CASSFGTGAGDTQYF.

This sequence joins TRBV18 and TRBJ2-6; D might be TRBD2 (5 bases). CDR1 is KGHSH and CDR2 is LQKENI in the germline V gene. The V end lost 6 bases, the J end lost 3 bases, and 9 bases lay between the germline ends. This CDR3 spans 14 amino acids. CDR3 sequence reads: CASSTEVGANVLTF. CDR3 DNA sequence: TGTGCCAGCTCCACGGAGGTTGGGGCCAACGTCCTGACTTTC.

This chain joins TRBV2 and TRBJ1-5; tentative D call: TRBD1 (5 bases). CDR3 length equals 12 residues. CDR1 and CDR2 (germline): SNHLY, FYNNEI. Trimming removed 5 bases at V and 7 bases at J, with 9 bases between. CDR3 nucleotide sequence: TGTGCCAGCAGTCGGGGGACGCAGCCCCAGCATTTT. This sequence encodes CASSRGTQPQHF.

The genes are TRBV7-2 and TRBJ2-7, with TRBD2 as a possible D gene (5 bases). CDR3 length: 14 amino acids. The ends were cut back, 5 bases at V and 3 bases at J, with 14 bases in the middle. The V gene's germline CDR1 is SGHTA and CDR2 FQGNSA. The CDR3 protein is CASSPQRTDYEQYF. DNA of the CDR3: TGTGCCAGCAGCCCCCAGCGGACTGACTACGAGCAGTACTTC.

The chain combines TRBV4-3 with TRBJ1-4, with no clear D. Trimming cost V 4 bases and J 8 bases, with 11 bases left between them. The CDR3 totals 13 residues. Germline V CDR1 and CDR2: LGHNA, YSLEER. CDR3 nucleotide sequence: TGCGCCAGCAGCCCAAGAATTCTGGAAAAACTGTTTTTT. This translates into CASSPRILEKLFF.

This clone was seen a single time. The V call is TRBV30, the J call TRBJ2-7; no definite D call. This CDR3 spans 13 amino acids. V shed 2 bases and J shed 7 bases, with 15 bases lying between them. Germline V gene data show CDR1 as GTSNPN and CDR2 as SVGIG (reference sequence). CDR3 region: CAWSRQAGGEQYF. The CDR3 DNA reads TGTGCCTGGAGTCGGCAGGCAGGCGGTGAGCAGTACTTC.